This T cell receptor (beta chain) emerged from a study of regulatory T cells in long-lasting Graves disease. Broader study findings: Limited sample numbers may have lowered accuracy.

In this sample, this clonotype turned up many times. The antigen is undetermined. For TCR beta, libraries came from iRepertoire HTBI primers and Arm-PCR of CDR3 regions. Per the original methods: Samples jointly harbored 60 to 70 TRBV and about 14 TRBJ segments. MiXCR, applied by TCRdb to the multiplex PCR reads, yields one record per CDR3 protein. These V and J calls rely on TCRdb rather than the paper's analysis. The data hold some 460,000 distinct CDR3 sequences, with 15% to 20% observed a single time. The CDR3 is 16 residues long. With 5 bases clipped from V and 3 bases from J, the junction kept 7 bases outside the gene matches. This sample's time point: newly diagnosed GD, antithyroid drugs for less than 3 months. Construction of the TCR library relied on RNA isolated from PBMCs. This same sample was also taken into another study, of T cells in Graves' hyperthyroidism and ophthalmopathy. Per that study: In patients aged 18 to 65, hyperthyroidism was newly diagnosed, with duration under 2 months.

This sample comprised peripheral blood mononuclear cells (PBMCs), obtained at new diagnosis, from a patient treated with antithyroid drugs. This rearrangement joins TRBV12-3 or TRBV12-4 to TRBJ2-1; 10 nucleotides match TRBD2. The source of this sequence is a man aged 35-49 years with Graves disease. CDR3 nucleotide sequence: TGTGCCAGCAGTCCCCAGCGGGAGGGCCGCTACAATGAGCAGTTCTTC. It yields the protein CASSPQREGRYNEQFF.